Below are 28 T cell receptor beta chains sequenced from a single sample in a study of CD8+ T cells in alopecia areata. RNA was isolated and reverse transcribed to cDNA, the sequencing template. Libraries were prepared by immunoSEQ multiplex PCR; TCRdb keeps only in-frame clonotypes and omits some of them. The data hold 200,000 to 250,000 clones, with roughly 57% observed a single time. The source material was CD4+ T cells sorted from blood, sampled at week 0. The receptors shown here come from a human donor with alopecia areata.

This clone was found a few times. This chain joins TRBV29-1 and TRBJ2-1; 13 bases match TRBD2. V was pared by 7 bases and J by 9 bases, with 9 bases of the junction left unmatched. Germline loops: CDR1 SQVTM, CDR2 ANQGSEA. The CDR3 is 14 residues long. The chain's CDR3 is CSAAGLAGFSEQFF. CDR3 bases: TGCAGCGCCGCGGGACTAGCGGGGTTCTCTGAGCAGTTCTTC.

The gene calls are TRBV21-1 and TRBJ2-2. TRBV21-1 is listed as a pseudogene. The CDR3 spans 15 residues. The CDR3 nucleotides read TGTGCCAGCAGCAAACCCGGGACCCCGGGGGGGGAGCTGTTTTTT. Protein product: CASSKPGTPGGELFF.

The chain uses TRBV6-5 and TRBJ2-7, with 8 bases that match TRBD1. There are 13 residues in the CDR3. V lost 7 bases, J lost 4 bases, and 6 bases stayed unmatched. CDR1 is MNHEY and CDR2 is SVGAGI in the germline V gene. CDR3 sequence reads: CASTPDRGYEQYF. In DNA, the CDR3 is TGTGCCAGCACCCCCGACAGGGGATACGAGCAGTACTTC.

V is TRBV30 and J is TRBJ2-7; D tentatively fits TRBD1 or TRBD2 (5 bases each). The V and J ends lost 1 base and 0 bases respectively, with 16 bases between them. CDR3 length: 16 amino acids. CDR1 and CDR2 from the germline V gene are GTSNPN and SVGIG (reference sequence). CDR3 amino acids: CAWSGTGRQFSYEQYF. Here the CDR3 DNA reads TGTGCCTGGAGTGGCACGGGACGCCAATTCTCCTACGAGCAGTACTTC.

The rearrangement joins TRBV7-3 to TRBJ2-3; weak D call: TRBD2 (6 bases). With 0 bases removed from V and 2 bases from J, the gap between germline ends came to 9 bases. The length of the CDR3 is 15 residues. The germline V gene encodes CDR1 SGHTA and CDR2 FQGTGA. Written as DNA, the CDR3 is TGTGCCAGCAGCTTAACGGGACTTAACACAGATACGCAGTATTTT. It translates to CASSLTGLNTDTQYF. Full variable domain (outside the CDR3, taken from reference TRBV7-3 and TRBJ2-3): GAGVSQTPSNKVTEKGKYVELRCDPISGHTALYWYRQSLGQGPEFLIYFQGTGAADDSGLPNDRFFAVRPEGSVSTLKIQRTERGDSAVYLCASSLTGLNTDTQYFGPGTRLTVL.

The chain joins TRBV4-2 to TRBJ2-1, with 13 nucleotides matching TRBD2. V shed 3 bases, J shed 2 bases, and the junction held 4 bases outside the gene matches. In germline, CDR1 is LGHNA, CDR2 YNFKEQ. CDR3 size: 17 residues. The CDR3 DNA is TGTGCCAGCAGCCACCGCACTAGCGGGGGGGCCTACAATGAGCAGTTCTTC. Translating it yields CASSHRTSGGAYNEQFF.

The chain has TRBV14 and TRBJ1-4; D remains unclear. This CDR3 is 13 amino acids long. From germline, CDR1 is SGHDN and CDR2 FVKESK. V lost 4 bases and J lost 11, with 14 bases in between. CDR3 amino acids: CASSRIDRGKLFF. DNA of the CDR3: TGTGCCAGCAGCCGCATTGACCGTGGGAAACTGTTTTTT.

V and J are TRBV6-5 and TRBJ1-4; D remains unclear. Trimming left V 4 bases short and J 7 bases short, with 13 bases between. Germline-derived CDR1 and CDR2 are MNHEY and SVGAGI. There are 14 residues in the CDR3. The CDR3 protein is CASSSATWGEKLFF. In nucleotides, the CDR3 is TGTGCCAGCAGTTCCGCAACCTGGGGTGAAAAACTGTTTTTT.

The rearrangement uses TRBV7-9 and TRBJ1-1; weak D call: TRBD1 (6 bases). V lost 4 bases and J lost 0, with 12 bases in between. The CDR3 length is 15 residues. In germline, CDR1 is SEHNR, CDR2 FQNEAQ (reference sequence). CDR3 sequence: CASSSPTGMNTEAFF. The CDR3 bases are TGTGCCAGCAGCTCACCGACAGGAATGAACACTGAAGCTTTCTTT.

V is TRBV11-2 and J is TRBJ2-3; unclear D gene. The CDR3 has 12 residues. The ends were cut back, 2 bases at V and 4 bases at J, with 4 bases in the middle. The germline V gene has CDR1 SGHAT and CDR2 FQNNGV. The CDR3 protein is CASSLNADTQYF. The CDR3 region has the DNA TGTGCCAGCAGCTTAAATGCAGATACGCAGTATTTT.

The V call is TRBV15, the J call TRBJ1-6; no clear D gene. V lost 0 bases to trimming and J lost 8 bases, with 11 bases between them. The germline V gene has CDR1 LNHNV and CDR2 YYDKDF (reference sequence). The CDR3 contains 15 residues. CDR3 region: CATSRDRERDSPLHF. CDR3 bases: TGTGCCACCAGCAGAGATAGGGAAAGGGATTCACCCCTCCACTTT. Using reference TRBV15 and TRBJ1-6 for the parts outside the CDR3, the full variable domain is DAMVIQNPRYQVTQFGKPVTLSCSQTLNHNVMYWYQQKSSQAPKLLFHYYDKDFNNEADTPDNFQSRRPNTSFCFLDIRSPGLGDTAMYLCATSRDRERDSPLHFGNGTRLTVT.

The rearrangement joins TRBV5-6 to TRBJ1-4; the D is unclear. This CDR3 has 14 residues. Deletions cut 2 bases from V and 11 bases from J, with 16 bases between. Germline assignment: CDR1 SGHDT and CDR2 YYEEEE. CDR3 DNA: TGTGCCAGCAGCTTTTTGACGGGAACTCGGAAACTGTTTTTT. Translating gives CASSFLTGTRKLFF.

V usage is TRBV29-1 and J usage is TRBJ1-2; D remains ambiguous. The CDR3 runs to 14 residues. V gave up 4 bases and J gave up 2 bases, with 14 bases separating them. Germline loops: CDR1 SQVTM, CDR2 ANQGSEA. This chain's CDR3 is CSVARRVSNYGYTF. CDR3 sequence (DNA): TGCAGCGTTGCAAGACGGGTTTCAAACTATGGCTACACCTTC.

The table lists this clone with a few counts. The chain links TRBV29-1 to TRBJ1-5; no clear D. The V gene lost 5 bases and the J gene lost 1 base, with 6 bases spanning the gap. The CDR3 covers 12 residues. Germline V gives CDR1 SQVTM, CDR2 ANQGSEA. The CDR3 bases are TGCAGCGTTAAGTGGAGCAATCAGCCCCAGCATTTT. This sequence encodes CSVKWSNQPQHF. The whole variable domain, remainder taken from reference TRBV29-1 and TRBJ1-5, is SAVISQKPSRDICQRGTSLTIQCQVDSQVTMMFWYRQQPGQSLTLIATANQGSEATYESGFVIDKFPISRPNLTFSTLTVSNMSPEDSSIYLCSVKWSNQPQHFGDGTRLSIL.

The chain employs TRBV6-5 and TRBJ1-1; 8 bases line up with TRBD1. Germline V gene lookup returns CDR1 MNHEY and CDR2 SVGAGI. V was pared by 10 bases and J by 11 bases, with 12 bases of the junction left unmatched. The CDR3 has 12 amino acids. CDR3 bases: TGTGCCACCCGGACTGCGGACAGGGAGGCTTTCTTT. Translated, it gives CATRTADREAFF.

V and J are TRBV7-2 and TRBJ1-2; TRBD1 might be the D (6 bases). V was trimmed by 1 base and J by 4 bases, leaving 13 bases between them. CDR3 size: 15 residues. Germline V CDR1 and CDR2: SGHTA, FQGNSA. CDR3 in DNA: TGTGCCAGCAGCTTAGTGGTCCAGGGGACCTATGGCTACACCTTC. Its translation: CASSLVVQGTYGYTF.

The chain couples TRBV28 to TRBJ1-6, with TRBD1 matching over 9 bases. The V gene's germline CDR1 is MDHEN and CDR2 SYDVKM. The CDR3 runs to 15 residues. After removal of 7 bases from V and 8 bases from J, the junction contained 9 bases not matched to a gene. The CDR3 reads CASNTGTGKYSPLHF. The CDR3 coding sequence is TGTGCCAGCAATACCGGGACAGGGAAATATTCACCCCTCCACTTT.

J is TRBJ2-5 and V is TRBV11-2, with a possible D match to TRBD1 (5 bases). Deletions cut 4 bases from V and 5 bases from J, with 11 bases between. CDR3 length equals 13 residues. The germline gives CDR1 SGHAT, CDR2 FQNNGV. The CDR3 reads CASSSRVMETQYF. CDR3 bases: TGTGCCAGCAGCTCCAGGGTCATGGAGACCCAGTACTTC.

This clone came up a few times. This chain connects TRBV19 to TRBJ2-1, with 7 nucleotides matching TRBD1. Germline trimming cut 6 bases from V and 6 bases from J; bases unmatched to any gene: 5. Germline V gene lookup returns CDR1 LNHDA and CDR2 SQIVND (reference sequence). The CDR3 spans 13 residues. The CDR3 reads CASSLNRGNEQFF. CDR3 DNA: TGTGCCAGTAGCCTCAACAGGGGCAATGAGCAGTTCTTC.

The chain uses TRBV4-1 and TRBJ1-1; the D gene is possibly TRBD1 (6 bases). The V gene's germline CDR1 is MGHRA and CDR2 YSYEKL. The V end lost 3 bases, the J end lost 10 bases, and 18 bases lay between the germline ends. This CDR3 contains 14 residues. The CDR3: CASSQVTGPVIAFF. CDR3 nucleotide sequence: TGCGCCAGCAGCCAGGTGACAGGACCGGTGATAGCTTTCTTT.

The V call is TRBV5-1, the J call TRBJ2-5, with 11 bases that match TRBD2. J gave up 2 bases and V 4 bases, and 10 bases lay outside the gene matches. The CDR3 runs to 17 residues. CDR1 and CDR2 (germline): SGHRS, YFSETQ. The CDR3 bases are TGCGCCAGCAGCAACCAACCGGGACTAGCGGTACAAGAGACCCAGTACTTC. It yields the protein CASSNQPGLAVQETQYF.

The chain uses TRBV30 and TRBJ2-5, with TRBD1 matching over 9 bases. Unmatched junction bases numbered 9, after V lost 0 bases and J lost 4 bases. Germline loops: CDR1 GTSNPN, CDR2 SVGIG (reference sequence). The CDR3 extends over 16 amino acids. This chain's CDR3 is CAWSVLGTGLGETQYF. In DNA form, the CDR3 reads TGTGCCTGGAGTGTACTAGGGACAGGGTTAGGAGAGACCCAGTACTTC.

This chain links TRBV27 with TRBJ2-7; 11 nucleotides line up with TRBD2. The junction had 9 bases not matched to a gene; V was cut back by 6 bases and J by 5 bases. This CDR3 is built from 15 residues. The germline V gene encodes CDR1 MNHEY and CDR2 SMNVEV (reference sequence). The chain's CDR3 is CASSRPGLAANEQYF. CDR3 coding DNA: TGTGCCAGCAGCCGACCGGGACTAGCGGCCAACGAGCAGTACTTC.

The rearrangement links TRBV30 to TRBJ1-5; 11 nucleotides agree with TRBD1. This CDR3 contains 14 residues. Trimming at V came to 2 bases and at J to 6 bases, leaving 3 bases not matched to a gene. The V gene's germline CDR1 is GTSNPN and CDR2 SVGIG (reference sequence). The CDR3: CAWSTGQGGQPQHF. The CDR3 DNA sequence: TGTGCCTGGAGTACGGGACAGGGGGGTCAGCCCCAGCATTTT.

The chain uses TRBV29-1 and TRBJ2-7, with no clear D. V was cut by 3 bases and J by 0 bases, with 9 bases left in between. Germline V gene lookup returns CDR1 SQVTM and CDR2 ANQGSEA. This CDR3 spans 13 amino acids. CDR3 amino acids: CSVESLYSYEQYF. In DNA, the CDR3 is TGCAGCGTTGAGAGTCTCTACTCCTACGAGCAGTACTTC.

Note on this clone: The identical CDR3 is also encoded by other nucleotide sequences in the sample. The chain combines TRBV9 with TRBJ2-3; tentatively, D is TRBD2 (5 bases). Per the germline V gene, CDR1 is SGDLS and CDR2 is YYNGEE. Trimming stripped 0 bases from V and 2 bases from J, with 7 bases between. CDR3 length: 14 amino acids. This CDR3 is CASSVGTSTDTQYF. Written as DNA, the CDR3 is TGTGCCAGCAGCGTAGGGACTTCCACAGATACGCAGTATTTT.

The chain joins TRBV29-1 to TRBJ2-2; D remains unclear. Trimming pared 7 bases from V and 4 bases from J, leaving 10 bases between. In germline, CDR1 is SQVTM, CDR2 ANQGSEA. This CDR3 has 12 amino acids. The CDR3 loop is CSARPATGELFF. DNA for the CDR3: TGCAGCGCACGCCCCGCCACCGGGGAGCTGTTTTTT.

Only a few counts were recorded for this clone. The J gene is TRBJ1-2, the V gene TRBV10-3, with 7 bases aligning to TRBD1. This CDR3 region has 12 residues. The germline V gene encodes CDR1 ENHRY and CDR2 SYGVKD. V gave up 6 bases and J gave up 6 bases; unmatched junction bases: 4. This CDR3 is CAISRTGDGYTF. The CDR3 DNA sequence: TGTGCCATCAGCCGCACAGGGGATGGCTACACCTTC.